Each of the 8 T cell receptor beta chains below was sequenced from the same sample in a study of blood T cells in healthy people across ages. A J-beta primer mix and a sample-barcoded 5' primer were used in a second PCR of about 7 to 11 cycles. TCRdb re-called the 5' RACE reads through MiXCR, storing one row per CDR3 protein. The table records hundreds of thousands of distinct CDR3 sequences, over 40% of them present only once. Material: blood. Every receptor here comes from a woman of 80 years or more in good health.

This clonotype has a count of ten or more. This chain connects TRBV28 to TRBJ2-7; D unclear. Germline loops: CDR1 MDHEN, CDR2 SYDVKM. The CDR3 spans 12 residues. Trimming removed 3 bases at V and 4 bases at J, with 7 bases between. The CDR3 region has the DNA TGTGCCAGCAGTTTGAAGGGTTACGAGCAGTACTTC. Its protein is CASSLKGYEQYF.

The chain is built from TRBV29-1 and TRBJ2-4; TRBD1 aligns across 11 bases. The J call is in doubt because the DNA end fits TRBJ2-7 better. The CDR3 sequence is 13 residues long. CDR1 and CDR2 (germline): SQVTM, ANQGSEA. The CDR3: CSVEGQGGYEQYF. The CDR3 DNA follows: TGCAGCGTTGAGGGACAGGGGGGCTACGAGCAGTACTTC.

This chain uses TRBV9 with TRBJ2-7, with TRBD1 matching over 10 bases. The length of the CDR3 is 15 residues. Germline V gene data show CDR1 as SGDLS and CDR2 as YYNGEE. V dropped 0 bases and J dropped 3; count of bases not matched to a gene: 3. The CDR3 nucleotides read TGTGCCAGCAGCGTAGGACAGGGGGCAGGCTACGAGCAGTACTTC. Translating gives CASSVGQGAGYEQYF.

About this clonotype: At one of its ends the junction is not consistent with the germline gene, which may arise from a read error. CDR3 residues: CANIPKREDTDAQYF. The CDR3 DNA is TGCGCCAACATCCCCAAGCGGGAGGACACAGATGCGCAGTATTTT. The genes are TRBV10-1 and TRBJ2-3; 9 nucleotides match TRBD2. CDR1 WNHNN and CDR2 SYGVQD come from the germline V gene (reference sequence). This CDR3 is 15 amino acids long.

The chain employs TRBV20-1 and TRBJ1-5; maybe TRBD1 (5 bases). V shed 7 bases and J shed 3 bases, with 16 bases lying between them. The CDR3 extends over 14 amino acids. CDR1 and CDR2 from the germline V gene are DFQATT and SNEGSKA (reference sequence). The CDR3 DNA reads TGCAGTGGAACAAACCAGGGATTCAATCAGCCCCAGCATTTT. It codes for CSGTNQGFNQPQHF.

In this sample, this clonotype turned up a few times. The genes are TRBV20-1 and TRBJ1-4, with D possibly being TRBD1 (5 bases). CDR3 length: 11 residues. Germline CDR1 is DFQATT and CDR2 is SNEGSKA (reference sequence). CDR3 sequence: CGGSGGEKLFF. For the CDR3, the DNA is TGCGGCGGCTCGGGGGGGGAAAAACTGTTTTTT.

This clonotype appeared a few times. A much larger clone differs by one base, so this may be a read error. This rearrangement joins TRBV12-3 or TRBV12-4 to TRBJ2-5, with D perhaps TRBD1 (6 bases). Trimming pared 3 bases from V and 3 bases from J, leaving 11 bases between. The CDR3 is 14 amino acids. The CDR3 coding sequence is TGTGCCAGCAGTTTTAGGACAGCAAAAGAGACCCAGTACTTC. Translating gives CASSFRTAKETQYF.

The chain employs TRBV6-6 and TRBJ1-4, with D possibly TRBD1 on 5 matching bases. The V gene lost 9 bases and the J gene lost 6 bases, with 17 bases spanning the gap. The length of the CDR3 is 14 residues. Germline V lookup: CDR1 MNHNY, CDR2 SVGAGI (reference sequence). The CDR3 DNA follows: TGTGCCAGTAATAAGGGGAGTGGCTATGAAAAACTGTTTTTT. Its translation: CASNKGSGYEKLFF.